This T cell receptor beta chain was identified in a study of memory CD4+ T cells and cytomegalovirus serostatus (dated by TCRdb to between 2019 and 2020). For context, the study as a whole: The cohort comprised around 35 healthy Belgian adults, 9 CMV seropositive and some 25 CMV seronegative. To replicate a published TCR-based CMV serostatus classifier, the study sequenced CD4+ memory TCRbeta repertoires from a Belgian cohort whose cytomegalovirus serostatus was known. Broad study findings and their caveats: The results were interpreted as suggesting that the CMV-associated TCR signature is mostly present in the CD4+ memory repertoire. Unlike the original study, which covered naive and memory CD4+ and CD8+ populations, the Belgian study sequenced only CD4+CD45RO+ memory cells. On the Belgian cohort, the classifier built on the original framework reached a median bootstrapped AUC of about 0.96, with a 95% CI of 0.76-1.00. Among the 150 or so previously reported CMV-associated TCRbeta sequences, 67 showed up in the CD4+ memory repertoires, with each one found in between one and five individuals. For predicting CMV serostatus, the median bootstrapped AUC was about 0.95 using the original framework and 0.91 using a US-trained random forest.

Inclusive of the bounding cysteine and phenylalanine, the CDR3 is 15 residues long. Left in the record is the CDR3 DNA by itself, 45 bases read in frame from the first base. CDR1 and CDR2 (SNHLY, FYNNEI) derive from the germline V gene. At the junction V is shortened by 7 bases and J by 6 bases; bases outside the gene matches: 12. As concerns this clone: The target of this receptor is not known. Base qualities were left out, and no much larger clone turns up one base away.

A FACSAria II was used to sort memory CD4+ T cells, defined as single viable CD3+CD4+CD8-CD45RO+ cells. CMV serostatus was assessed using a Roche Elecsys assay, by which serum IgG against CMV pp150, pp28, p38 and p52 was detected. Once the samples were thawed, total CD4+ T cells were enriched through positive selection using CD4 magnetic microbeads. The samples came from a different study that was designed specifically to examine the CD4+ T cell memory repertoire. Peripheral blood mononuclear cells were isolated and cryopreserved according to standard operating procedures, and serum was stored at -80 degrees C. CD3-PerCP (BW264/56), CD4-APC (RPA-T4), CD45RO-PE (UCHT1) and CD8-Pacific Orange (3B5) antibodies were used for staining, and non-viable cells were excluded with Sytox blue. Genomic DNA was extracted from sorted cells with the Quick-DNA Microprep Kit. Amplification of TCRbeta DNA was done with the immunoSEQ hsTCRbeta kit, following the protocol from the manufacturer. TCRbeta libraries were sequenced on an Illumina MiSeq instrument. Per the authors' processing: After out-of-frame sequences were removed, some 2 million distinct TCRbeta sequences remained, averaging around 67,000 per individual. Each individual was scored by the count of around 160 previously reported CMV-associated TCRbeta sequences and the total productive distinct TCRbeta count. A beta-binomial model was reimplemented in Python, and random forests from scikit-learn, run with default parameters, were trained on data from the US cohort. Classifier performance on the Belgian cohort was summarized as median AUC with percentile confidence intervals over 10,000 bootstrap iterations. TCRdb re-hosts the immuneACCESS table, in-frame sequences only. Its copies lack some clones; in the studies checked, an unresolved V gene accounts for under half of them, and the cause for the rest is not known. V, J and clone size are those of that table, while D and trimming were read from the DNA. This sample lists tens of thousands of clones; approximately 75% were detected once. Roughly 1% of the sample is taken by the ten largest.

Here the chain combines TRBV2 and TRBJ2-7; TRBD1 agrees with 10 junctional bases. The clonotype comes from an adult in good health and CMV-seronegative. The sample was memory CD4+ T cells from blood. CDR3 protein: CASTNPGQGSGEQYF. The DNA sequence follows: TGTGCCAGCACAAATCCGGGACAGGGGTCGGGCGAGCAGTACTTC.